A single sample is the source of the 9 T cell receptor beta chains below, sequenced in a study of blood T cells in healthy people across ages. A sample-barcoded 5' primer and a J-beta primer mix were used in a second PCR of roughly 6 to 11 cycles. TCRdb passed the 5' RACE reads through MiXCR, listing each CDR3 protein once. Of just over 800,000 distinct CDR3 sequences in the sample, approximately 65% are singletons; the top ten hold approximately 30%. Sample: blood. These receptors were collected from a man younger than 45 in good health.

This chain uses TRBV29-1 with TRBJ2-3; D perhaps matches TRBD2 (6 bases). This CDR3 region has 15 residues. Germline V CDR1 and CDR2: SQVTM, ANQGSEA. V shed 1 base and J shed 6 bases, with 17 bases lying between them. CDR3 nucleotides: TGCAGCGTTGAAGGACCCGAGGGCGGGGAGGATACGCAGTATTTT. It yields the protein CSVEGPEGGEDTQYF.

The chain combines TRBV24-1 with TRBJ2-3; the match to TRBD2 covers 12 bases. Germline CDR1 reads KGHDR; CDR2 reads SFDVKD. CDR3 size: 19 residues. Germline trimming cut 5 bases from V and 0 bases from J; bases unmatched to any gene: 11. The DNA of the CDR3 is TGTGCCACCAGTGCCGTCCCGGGACTAGCGGGTCCTAGCACAGATACGCAGTATTTT. Translated: CATSAVPGLAGPSTDTQYF.

This rearrangement joins TRBV28 to TRBJ2-3, with 9 positions matching TRBD2. Germline V CDR1 and CDR2: MDHEN, SYDVKM. The ends lost 4 bases at V and 1 base at J; junction bases unmatched: 9. This CDR3 is built from 17 residues. The CDR3 nucleotides read TGTGCCAGCAGTTCCTCGACCCCTAGCGGGGGCACAGATACGCAGTATTTT. Translated: CASSSSTPSGGTDTQYF.

This chain links TRBV3-1 with TRBJ2-5; 9 nucleotides agree with TRBD1. Near its end, the DNA agrees better with TRBJ2-7, so the J call may be wrong. Per the germline V gene, CDR1 is LGHDT and CDR2 is YNNKEL (reference sequence). The CDR3 has 16 residues. CDR3 amino acids: CASSQGTTGGAYEQYF. The CDR3 DNA follows: TGTGCCAGCAGCCAAGGAACCACAGGGGGCGCCTACGAGCAGTACTTC.

The chain joins TRBV21-1 to TRBJ2-1. TRBV21-1 is deemed a pseudogene. This CDR3 is built from 16 residues. The CDR3 region has the DNA TGTGCCAGCAGCAAAGAAAACTGCAACCTCTACAATGAGCAGTTCTTC. Amino acid sequence: CASSKENCNLYNEQFF.

Of note for this clonotype: One end of the junction is discordant with germline, which a read error may explain. The CDR3 nucleotides read TGTGTCACCAGCAGTTACAGGGAGGGTCAGCCCCAGCATTTT. Its protein is CVTSSYREGQPQHF. The chain combines TRBV15 with TRBJ1-5, with D tentatively TRBD1 (6 bases). Germline CDR1 and CDR2: LNHNV and YYDKDF (reference sequence). The CDR3 length is 14 residues.

V gene TRBV12-3 or TRBV12-4 combines with J gene TRBJ1-2, with 7 bases fitting TRBD1. The CDR3 has 13 residues. With V trimmed by 5 bases and J by 4 bases, 4 bases remained unmatched. The CDR3 bases are TGTGCCAGCAGTACCCGGGACAGCTATGGCTACACCTTC. Translation: CASSTRDSYGYTF.

The chain has TRBV7-3 and TRBJ1-6; perhaps TRBD1 as D (5 bases). V lost 2 bases and J lost 6, with 8 bases in between. Per germline, CDR1 SGHTA and CDR2 FQGTGA. The CDR3 length is 14 residues. CDR3 sequence (DNA): TGTGCCAGCAGCTTATTCGGGGGTAATTCACCCCTCCACTTT. It encodes CASSLFGGNSPLHF.

The CDR3 reads CSAYGPNTEAFF. CDR3 nucleotide sequence: TGCAGTGCATACGGCCCGAACACTGAAGCTTTCTTT. The chain employs TRBV20-1 and TRBJ1-1; D call uncertain. The CDR3 extends over 12 amino acids. Germline CDR1 and CDR2: DFQATT and SNEGSKA (reference sequence). V lost 6 bases to trimming and J lost 1 base, with 9 bases between them.